This TCR beta chain was recovered during a study of blood T cell repertoires in COVID-19. Study at large: From T cells, B-cell-depleted T cells, or PBMCs came the material, which was cDNA or gDNA.

Germline CDR1 is GTSNPN and CDR2 is SVGIG (reference sequence). This CDR3 region has 14 residues. Trimming took off 4 bases at V and 0 bases at J, with 7 bases between the two ends. This table comes from immunoSEQ multiplex PCR, and its TCRdb copy is limited to in-frame clones, with some not included. The sample shows about 120,000 clones, roughly 90% of them seen only once. The sample comprised peripheral blood. The sequence was obtained from a man aged 45-60 years with acute or convalescent COVID-19. The V call is TRBV30, the J call TRBJ1-6, with D unresolved. The CDR3 DNA follows: TGTGCCTGGACACGGAGCTCCTATAATTCACCCCTCCACTTT. This sequence encodes CAWTRSSYNSPLHF.